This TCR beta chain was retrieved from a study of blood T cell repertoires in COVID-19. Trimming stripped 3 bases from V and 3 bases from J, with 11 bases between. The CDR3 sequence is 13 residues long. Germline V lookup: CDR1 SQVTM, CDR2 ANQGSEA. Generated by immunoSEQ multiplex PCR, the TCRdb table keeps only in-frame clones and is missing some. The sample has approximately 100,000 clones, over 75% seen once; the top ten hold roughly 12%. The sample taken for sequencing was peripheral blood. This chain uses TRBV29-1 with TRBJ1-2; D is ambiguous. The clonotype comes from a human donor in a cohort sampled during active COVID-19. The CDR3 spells CSVETIADYGYTF. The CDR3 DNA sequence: TGCAGCGTTGAGACTATCGCGGACTATGGCTACACCTTC.